One TCR beta chain is described in this entry. Its antigen is unknown. The data derive from a study of blood T cells in healthy people across ages. General study findings and limits: Significant beta diversity loss was already apparent by age roughly 38, declining roughly linearly.

J was trimmed by 9 bases and V by 5 bases; bases with no gene match: 6. The germline CDR1 and CDR2 sequences are ENHRY and SYGVKD. The CDR3 is 14 residues long. Primers used in a second PCR of about 7 to 11 cycles were a sample-barcoded 5' primer and a J-beta primer mix. TCRdb re-derived calls from the 5' RACE reads in MiXCR, one entry per CDR3 protein. The table shows over 600,000 distinct CDR3 sequences, with 46% occurring only once. The sequence came from a man aged 80 or over in good health. The sequencing sample was made of blood. The V and J genes are TRBV10-3 and TRBJ2-1; 11 bases are a match to TRBD2. The DNA of the CDR3 is TGTGCCATCAGTCCAGGACTAGCGGGTACTGAGCAGTTCTTC. Translation gives CAISPGLAGTEQFF.